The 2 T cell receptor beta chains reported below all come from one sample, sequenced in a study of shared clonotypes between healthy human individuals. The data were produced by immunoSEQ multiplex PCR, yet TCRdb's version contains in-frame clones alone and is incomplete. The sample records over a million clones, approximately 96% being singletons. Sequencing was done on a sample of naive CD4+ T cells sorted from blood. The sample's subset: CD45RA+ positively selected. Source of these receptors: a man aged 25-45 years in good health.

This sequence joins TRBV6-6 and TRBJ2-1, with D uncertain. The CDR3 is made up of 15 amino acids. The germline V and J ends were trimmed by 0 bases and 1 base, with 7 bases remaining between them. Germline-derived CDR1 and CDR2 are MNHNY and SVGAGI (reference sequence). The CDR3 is CASSYSDPSYNEQFF. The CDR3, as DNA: TGTGCCAGCAGTTACTCTGACCCTTCCTACAATGAGCAGTTCTTC.

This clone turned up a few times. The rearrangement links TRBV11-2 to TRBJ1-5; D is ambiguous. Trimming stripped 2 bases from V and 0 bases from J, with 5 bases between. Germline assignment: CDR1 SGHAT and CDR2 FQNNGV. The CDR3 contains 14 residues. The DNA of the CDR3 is TGTGCCAGCAGCTTACGGGATAGCAATCAGCCCCAGCATTTT. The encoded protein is CASSLRDSNQPQHF.